This T cell receptor beta chain emerged from a study of T-cell memory formation after mild COVID-19. The junction had 10 bases not matched to a gene; V was cut back by 1 base and J by 4 bases. The germline CDR1 and CDR2 sequences are SGHVS and FNYEAQ. This CDR3 is 17 amino acids long. TCRdb itself ran the 5' RACE reads through MiXCR, one entry per CDR3 protein. In the table there are some 600,000 distinct CDR3 sequences, around a sixth of which are singletons. The source is an adult woman who had mild COVID-19 (a few samples of this study predate the infection). Cell type and time point are not known. Material for sequencing was PBMCs or a T cell subset sorted from them (not recorded which). V is TRBV7-6 and J is TRBJ2-1, with TRBD2 matching over 7 bases. Written as DNA, the CDR3 is TGTGCCAGCAGCTTAGAGGTCGCGGGAGTGGGGTACAATGAGCAGTTCTTC. Protein sequence: CASSLEVAGVGYNEQFF.